Below are 17 T cell receptor beta chains sequenced from a single sample in a study of T cell repertoires in ileal Crohn's disease. The assay was immunoSEQ multiplex PCR, and TCRdb's table has in-frame clones only and misses some. In the table there are fewer than 20,000 clones, about 93% of which are singletons. Sample: ileal tissue. These receptors were collected from an adult with Crohn's disease.

The rearrangement links TRBV19 to TRBJ2-2; unclear D gene. Germline lookup yields CDR1 LNHDA and CDR2 SQIVND (reference sequence). Trimming removed 6 bases from V and 5 bases from J, with 13 bases in between. This CDR3 contains 14 residues. CDR3 protein: CASSANRFTGELFF. DNA of the CDR3: TGTGCCAGTAGCGCTAATAGATTTACCGGGGAGCTGTTTTTT.

The V and J genes are TRBV9 and TRBJ2-5; 9 positions agree with TRBD2. The CDR3 contains 16 residues. CDR1 and CDR2 (germline): SGDLS, YYNGEE. Trimming removed 0 bases from V and 4 bases from J; junction bases left unmatched: 7. This chain's CDR3 is CASSVEGSGGRETQYF. The CDR3 nucleotides are TGTGCCAGCAGCGTAGAGGGTAGCGGGGGCCGAGAGACCCAGTACTTC.

The J gene is TRBJ1-5, the V gene TRBV7-9, with 7 bases that match TRBD1. Losses at the gene ends were 4 bases for V and 2 bases for J; bases not matched to a gene: 11. Germline CDR1 is SEHNR and CDR2 is FQNEAQ (reference sequence). The CDR3 is made up of 17 amino acids. CDR3 residues: CASSSLGQGDGNQPQHF. DNA for the CDR3: TGTGCCAGCAGCTCATTGGGGCAGGGGGACGGCAATCAGCCCCAGCATTTT.

Only one count was recorded for this clone. The CDR3 DNA sequence: TGTGCCAGCAGCTTATTACAGGAAGGGAGGGTCAATGAGCAGTTCTTC. Its protein is CASSLLQEGRVNEQFF. J is TRBJ2-1 and V is TRBV5-6; 7 nucleotides line up with TRBD2. The CDR3 is made up of 16 amino acids. In germline, CDR1 is SGHDT, CDR2 YYEEEE. The ends lost 2 bases at V and 6 bases at J; junction bases unmatched: 11.

This clone was picked up a small number of times. V is TRBV19 and J is TRBJ1-1, with D tentatively TRBD1 (5 bases). Trimming stripped 5 bases from V and 10 bases from J, with 20 bases between. Germline V CDR1 and CDR2: LNHDA, SQIVND (reference sequence). The CDR3 is 14 amino acids. CDR3 DNA sequence: TGTGCCAGTAGTTTTCTCCTCAGGGACTCAGGAGCTTTCTTT. Its translation is CASSFLLRDSGAFF. The whole variable domain, remainder taken from reference TRBV19 and TRBJ1-1, is DGGITQSPKYLFRKEGQNVTLSCEQNLNHDAMYWYRQDPGQGLRLIYYSQIVNDFQKGDIAEGYSVSREKKESFPLTVTSAQKNPTAFYLCASSFLLRDSGAFFGQGTRLTVV.

The chain has TRBV7-3 and TRBJ2-1, with D perhaps TRBD1 (6 bases). Germline CDR1 and CDR2: SGHTA and FQGTGA. The CDR3 has 15 amino acids. V was pared by 2 bases and J by 6 bases, with 14 bases between. As DNA, the CDR3 is TGTGCCAGCAGCTTACAGGGGTCGGGAATCAATGAGCAGTTCTTC. Encoded protein: CASSLQGSGINEQFF.

The J gene is TRBJ1-1, the V gene TRBV27, with 9 bases identical to TRBD1. The junction had 4 bases not matched to a gene; V was cut back by 5 bases and J by 0 bases. The CDR3 length is 15 residues. CDR1 and CDR2 (germline): MNHEY, SMNVEV (reference sequence). The CDR3 protein is CASSPRTGVNTEAFF. CDR3 DNA sequence: TGTGCCAGCAGTCCAAGGACAGGGGTGAACACTGAAGCTTTCTTT.

This chain joins TRBV7-6 and TRBJ2-2, with D possibly TRBD2 on 7 matching bases. The CDR3 has 14 residues. Trimming removed 1 base from V and 10 bases from J, with 13 bases in between. CDR1 is SGHVS and CDR2 is FNYEAQ in the germline V gene. The CDR3 DNA is TGTGCCAGCAGCTTAGTTAGGGGGGGACAGGAGCTGTTTTTT. Residues: CASSLVRGGQELFF. Looking up the rest from reference TRBV7-6 and TRBJ2-2 gives the full variable domain: GAGVSQSPRYKVTKRGQDVALRCDPISGHVSLYWYRQALGQGPEFLTYFNYEAQQDKSGLPNDRFSAERPEGSISTLTIQRTEQRDSAMYRCASSLVRGGQELFFGEGSRLTVL.

The chain is built from TRBV4-3 and TRBJ2-7; the match to TRBD1 covers 7 bases. This CDR3 is 14 amino acids long. V was clipped by 4 bases and J by 2 bases; unmatched bases: 5. CDR1 is LGHNA and CDR2 is YSLEER in the germline V gene. The CDR3 DNA reads as TGCGCCAGCAGCCTACACAGGGGACCCTACGAGCAGTACTTC. Amino acid sequence: CASSLHRGPYEQYF.

The gene calls are TRBV10-1 and TRBJ1-5; D is unresolved. Germline V gene lookup returns CDR1 WNHNN and CDR2 SYGVQD (reference sequence). The CDR3 has 12 amino acids. The V end was cut by 8 bases, the J end by 7 bases, with 12 bases between. CDR3 region: CASWSRSQPQHF. The CDR3 nucleotides are TGCGCCAGCTGGTCCAGGTCCCAGCCCCAGCATTTT.

The chain carries TRBV4-1 and TRBJ1-1, with TRBD1 identical over 11 bases. Germline CDR1 MGHRA, CDR2 YSYEKL. This CDR3 region has 15 residues. With V trimmed by 4 bases and J by 1 base, 2 bases remained unmatched. The CDR3 DNA reads TGCGCCAGCAGCCCCGGACAGGGGGCGAACACTGAAGCTTTCTTT. Its translation is CASSPGQGANTEAFF.

This rearrangement joins TRBV6-5 to TRBJ1-5; 9 positions match TRBD1. Germline V gene data show CDR1 as MNHEY and CDR2 as SVGAGI. The CDR3 spans 15 residues. Trimming took 6 bases from V and 0 from J; bases not matched to a gene: 3. The CDR3 coding sequence is TGTGCCAGCAGATTGACAGGGGGTAGCAATCAGCCCCAGCATTTT. Protein sequence: CASRLTGGSNQPQHF.

The rearrangement links TRBV2 to TRBJ2-2; D possibly corresponds to TRBD1 (5 bases). Trimming removed 6 bases from V and 6 bases from J, with 14 bases in between. CDR3 length: 14 residues. Germline CDR1 reads SNHLY; CDR2 reads FYNNEI. CDR3 sequence: CASRDFGASGELFF. In DNA, the CDR3 is TGTGCCAGCAGGGATTTTGGGGCCTCCGGGGAGCTGTTTTTT.

This chain joins TRBV9 and TRBJ1-2; D is uncertain. Trimming removed 3 bases at V and 0 bases at J, with 3 bases between. Germline CDR1 SGDLS, CDR2 YYNGEE. This CDR3 has 12 residues. For the CDR3, the DNA is TGTGCCAGCAGCGACACTAACTATGGCTACACCTTC. Its translation: CASSDTNYGYTF.

This chain links TRBV5-4 with TRBJ2-3, with D perhaps TRBD2 (6 bases). V gave up 0 bases and J gave up 2 bases, with 10 bases separating them. Germline lookup yields CDR1 SGHNT and CDR2 YYREEE (reference sequence). The CDR3 is 15 amino acids. CDR3 in DNA: TGTGCCAGCAGCTTGGCGGGGACTCCCACAGATACGCAGTATTTT. It encodes CASSLAGTPTDTQYF.

This chain uses TRBV5-1 with TRBJ2-7; a possible D gene is TRBD1 (5 bases). The CDR3 loop spans 12 amino acids. The germline gives CDR1 SGHRS, CDR2 YFSETQ. The germline V and J ends were trimmed by 4 bases and 3 bases, with 8 bases remaining between them. In nucleotides, the CDR3 is TGCGCCAGCAGCGTGGACAACTACGAGCAGTACTTC. Translated: CASSVDNYEQYF.

This chain connects TRBV4-2 to TRBJ2-7, with a possible D match to TRBD2 (7 bases). The CDR3 covers 16 residues. CDR1 and CDR2 from the germline V gene are LGHNA and YNFKEQ. The V gene lost 0 bases and the J gene lost 2 bases, with 14 bases spanning the gap. DNA for the CDR3: TGTGCCAGCAGCCAAGAGGAGGGGGGGGCGGCCTACGAGCAGTACTTC. Translated, it gives CASSQEEGGAAYEQYF.